This T cell receptor beta chain was sequenced for a study of cytomegalovirus exposure and HLA in healthy donors. For the study at large: Earlier work reported approximately 110 million unique TCR beta sequences from about 180 million T cells.

Study findings and constraints: When a later analysis compared HLA-associated TCR beta chains with equally common others, the HLA-associated chains turned out to be more clonally expanded and to have lower generation probabilities.

The PCR used 60 Vbeta and 13 Jbeta primers. Measured with immunoSEQ multiplex PCR; TCRdb has only the in-frame clones, and not every one. The profile shows about 160,000 clones, roughly 80% of them singletons. The V gene lost 4 bases and the J gene lost 0 bases, with 4 bases spanning the gap. This CDR3 is 12 amino acids long. Per germline, CDR1 SEHNR and CDR2 FQNEAQ (reference sequence). In regard to this clone: Its antigen is unidentified.

Source material: PBMCs. The clonotype was recovered from a man aged 45-65 years in good health and CMV-seropositive. J is TRBJ2-7 and V is TRBV7-9, with D hard to call. The CDR3 is CASSWSSYEQYF. CDR3 sequence (DNA): TGTGCCAGCAGCTGGAGCTCCTACGAGCAGTACTTC.